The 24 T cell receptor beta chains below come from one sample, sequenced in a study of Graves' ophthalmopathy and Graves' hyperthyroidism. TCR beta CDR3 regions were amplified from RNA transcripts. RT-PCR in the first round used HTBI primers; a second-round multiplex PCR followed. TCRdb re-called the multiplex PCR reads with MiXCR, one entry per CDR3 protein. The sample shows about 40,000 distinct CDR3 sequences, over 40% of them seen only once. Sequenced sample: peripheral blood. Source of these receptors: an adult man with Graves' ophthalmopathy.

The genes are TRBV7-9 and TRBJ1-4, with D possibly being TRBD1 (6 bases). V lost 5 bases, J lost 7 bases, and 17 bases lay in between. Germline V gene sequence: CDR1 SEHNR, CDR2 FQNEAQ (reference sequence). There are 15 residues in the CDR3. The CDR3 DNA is TGTGCCAGCAGCGGGGGGGACACCAGATTTGAAAAACTGTTTTTT. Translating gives CASSGGDTRFEKLFF.

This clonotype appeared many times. The CDR3 DNA is TGTGCCAGCAGCCCTGGCTGGCAGGTGCAGGATACGCAGTATTTT. Translated, it gives CASSPGWQVQDTQYF. The rearrangement links TRBV11-2 to TRBJ2-3; D remains ambiguous. The CDR3 sequence is 15 residues long. Per germline, CDR1 SGHAT and CDR2 FQNNGV. V was cut by 5 bases and J by 6 bases, with 18 bases left in between.

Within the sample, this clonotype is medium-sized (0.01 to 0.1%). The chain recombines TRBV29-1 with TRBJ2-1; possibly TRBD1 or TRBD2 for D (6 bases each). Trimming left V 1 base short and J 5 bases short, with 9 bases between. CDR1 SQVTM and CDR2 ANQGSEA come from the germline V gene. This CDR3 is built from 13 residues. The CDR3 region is CSVEGGAHNEQFF. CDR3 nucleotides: TGCAGCGTTGAAGGGGGGGCTCACAATGAGCAGTTCTTC.

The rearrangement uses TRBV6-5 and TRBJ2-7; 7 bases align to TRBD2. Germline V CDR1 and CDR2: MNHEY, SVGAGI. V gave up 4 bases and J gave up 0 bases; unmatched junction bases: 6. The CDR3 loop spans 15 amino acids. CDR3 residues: CASSSPRGSSYEQYF. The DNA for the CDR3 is TGTGCCAGCAGTTCCCCGCGGGGGAGCTCCTACGAGCAGTACTTC.

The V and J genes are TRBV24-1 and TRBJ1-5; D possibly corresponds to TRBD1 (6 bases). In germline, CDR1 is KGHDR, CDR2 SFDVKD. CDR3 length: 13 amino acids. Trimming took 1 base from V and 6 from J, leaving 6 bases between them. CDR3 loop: CATSDFRGQPQHF. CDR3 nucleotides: TGTGCCACCAGTGATTTCAGGGGTCAGCCCCAGCATTTT.

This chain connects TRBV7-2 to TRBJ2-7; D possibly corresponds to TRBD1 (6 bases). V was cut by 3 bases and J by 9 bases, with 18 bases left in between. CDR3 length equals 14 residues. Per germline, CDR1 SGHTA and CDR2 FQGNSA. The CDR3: CASSLGERTDTQYV. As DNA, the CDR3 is TGTGCCAGCAGCTTGGGGGAAAGGACAGATACGCAGTACGTC.

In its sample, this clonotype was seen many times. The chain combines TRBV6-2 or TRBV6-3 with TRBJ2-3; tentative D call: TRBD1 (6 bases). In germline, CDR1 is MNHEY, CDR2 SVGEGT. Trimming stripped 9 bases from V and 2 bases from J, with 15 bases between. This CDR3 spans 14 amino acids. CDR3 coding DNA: TGTGCCAGTATAAACCGGGACACCACAGATACGCAGTATTTT. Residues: CASINRDTTDTQYF.

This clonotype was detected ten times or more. This CDR3 reads CASSQERTGVLYGYTF. CDR3 nucleotide sequence: TGCGCCAGCAGCCAAGAGAGGACAGGGGTCCTCTATGGCTACACCTTC. V gene TRBV4-1 combines with J gene TRBJ1-2; 9 bases agree with TRBD1. CDR1 is MGHRA, CDR2 YSYEKL, per germline. The CDR3 is made up of 16 amino acids. After removal of 0 bases from V and 4 bases from J, the junction contained 6 bases not matched to a gene.

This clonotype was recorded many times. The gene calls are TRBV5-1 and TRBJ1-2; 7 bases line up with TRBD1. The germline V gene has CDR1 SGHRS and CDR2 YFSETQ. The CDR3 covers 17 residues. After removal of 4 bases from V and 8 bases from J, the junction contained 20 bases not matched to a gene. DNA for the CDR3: TGCGCCAGCAGCCCAGCCCGGACAGGATCGATGAAGCAGGGCTACACCTTC. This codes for CASSPARTGSMKQGYTF.

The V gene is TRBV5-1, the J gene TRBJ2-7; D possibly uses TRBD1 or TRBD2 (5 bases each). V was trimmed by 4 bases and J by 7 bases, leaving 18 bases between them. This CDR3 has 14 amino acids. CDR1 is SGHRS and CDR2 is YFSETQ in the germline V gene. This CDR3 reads CASSPGAQYNEQYF. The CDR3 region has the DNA TGCGCCAGCAGCCCCGGGGCACAATACAATGAGCAGTACTTC.

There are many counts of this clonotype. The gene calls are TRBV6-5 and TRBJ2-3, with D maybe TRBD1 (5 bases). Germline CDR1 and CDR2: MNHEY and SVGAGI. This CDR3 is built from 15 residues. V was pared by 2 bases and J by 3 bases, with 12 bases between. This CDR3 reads CASSYGARATDTQYF. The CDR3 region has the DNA TGTGCCAGCAGTTACGGTGCCAGGGCGACAGATACGCAGTATTTT.

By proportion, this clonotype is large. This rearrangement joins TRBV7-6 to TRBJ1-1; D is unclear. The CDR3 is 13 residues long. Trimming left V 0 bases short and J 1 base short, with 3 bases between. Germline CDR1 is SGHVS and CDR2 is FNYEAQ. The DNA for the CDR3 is TGTGCCAGCAGCTTAGCGGAGAACACTGAAGCTTTCTTT. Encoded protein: CASSLAENTEAFF.

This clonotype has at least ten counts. The CDR3 DNA reads as TGTGCCAGCAGTAGACATCAAACCGGGGAGCTGTTTTTT. It encodes CASSRHQTGELFF. The rearrangement links TRBV2 to TRBJ2-2; no firm D call. Germline V gene data show CDR1 as SNHLY and CDR2 as FYNNEI. The CDR3 spans 13 residues. Trimming removed 5 bases at V and 5 bases at J, with 9 bases between.

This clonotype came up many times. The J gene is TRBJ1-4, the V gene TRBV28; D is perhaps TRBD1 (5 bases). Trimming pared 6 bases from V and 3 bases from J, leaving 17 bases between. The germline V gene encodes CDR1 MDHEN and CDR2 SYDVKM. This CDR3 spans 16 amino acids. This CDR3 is CASSLTAGWSNEKLFF. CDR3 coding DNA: TGTGCCAGCAGCCTTACCGCAGGGTGGTCTAATGAAAAACTGTTTTTT.

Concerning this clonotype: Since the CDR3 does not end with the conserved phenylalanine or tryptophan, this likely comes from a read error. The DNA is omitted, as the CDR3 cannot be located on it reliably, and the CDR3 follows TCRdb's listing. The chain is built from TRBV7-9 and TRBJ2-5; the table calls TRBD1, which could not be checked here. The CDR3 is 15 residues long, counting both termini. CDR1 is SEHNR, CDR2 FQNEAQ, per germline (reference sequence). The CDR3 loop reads CASSHRLRPVKRPST.

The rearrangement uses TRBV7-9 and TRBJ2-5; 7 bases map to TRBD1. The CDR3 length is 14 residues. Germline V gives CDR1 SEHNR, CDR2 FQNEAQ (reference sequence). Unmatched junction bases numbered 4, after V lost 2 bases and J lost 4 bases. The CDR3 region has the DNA TGTGCCAGCAGCTTACGAGGGGGCGCAGAGACCCAGTACTTC. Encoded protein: CASSLRGGAETQYF.

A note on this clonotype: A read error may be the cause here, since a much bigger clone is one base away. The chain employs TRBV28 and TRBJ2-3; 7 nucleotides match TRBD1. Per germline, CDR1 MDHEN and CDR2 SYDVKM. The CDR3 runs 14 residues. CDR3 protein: CASSQGVSTDTRYF. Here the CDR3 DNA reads TGTGCCAGCAGTCAGGGGGTCAGCACAGATACGCGGTATTTT. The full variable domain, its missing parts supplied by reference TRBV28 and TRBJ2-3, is DVKVTQSSRYLVKRTGEKVFLECVQDMDHENMFWYRQDPGLGLRLIYFSYDVKMKEKGDIPEGYSVSREKKERFSLILESASTNQTSMYLCASSQGVSTDTRYFGPGTRLTVL.

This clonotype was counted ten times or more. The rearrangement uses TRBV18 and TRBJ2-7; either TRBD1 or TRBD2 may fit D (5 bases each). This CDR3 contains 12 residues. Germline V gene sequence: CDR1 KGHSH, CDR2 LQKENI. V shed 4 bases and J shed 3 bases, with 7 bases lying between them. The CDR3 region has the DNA TGTGCCAGCTCACGTGGGGGCTACGAGCAGTACGTC. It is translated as CASSRGGYEQYV.

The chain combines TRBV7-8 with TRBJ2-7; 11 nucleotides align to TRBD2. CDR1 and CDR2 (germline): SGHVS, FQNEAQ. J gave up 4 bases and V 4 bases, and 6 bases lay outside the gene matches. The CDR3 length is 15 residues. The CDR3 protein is CASSSRLAGQYEQYF. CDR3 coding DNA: TGTGCCAGCAGCTCTCGACTAGCGGGACAGTACGAGCAGTACTTC.

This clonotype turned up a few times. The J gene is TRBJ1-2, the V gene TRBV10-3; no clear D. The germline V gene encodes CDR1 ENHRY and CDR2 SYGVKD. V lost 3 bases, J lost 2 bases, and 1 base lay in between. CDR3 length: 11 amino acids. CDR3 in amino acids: CAISDNYGYTF. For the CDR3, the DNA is TGTGCCATCAGTGACAACTATGGCTACACCTTC.

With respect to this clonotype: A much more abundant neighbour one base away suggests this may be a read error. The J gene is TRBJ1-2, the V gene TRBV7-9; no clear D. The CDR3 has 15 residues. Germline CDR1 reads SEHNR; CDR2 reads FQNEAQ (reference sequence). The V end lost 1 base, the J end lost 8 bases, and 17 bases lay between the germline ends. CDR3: CASSLVGRGVEGYTF. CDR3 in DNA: TGTGCCAGCAGCTTAGTAGGACGGGGAGTAGAAGGCTACACCTTC.

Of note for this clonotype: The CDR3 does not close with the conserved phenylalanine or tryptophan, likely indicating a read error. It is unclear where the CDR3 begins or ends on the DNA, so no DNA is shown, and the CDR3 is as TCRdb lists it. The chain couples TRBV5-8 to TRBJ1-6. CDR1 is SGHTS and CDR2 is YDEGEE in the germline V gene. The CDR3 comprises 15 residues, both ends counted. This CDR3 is CASSSNLLGNSPFHY.

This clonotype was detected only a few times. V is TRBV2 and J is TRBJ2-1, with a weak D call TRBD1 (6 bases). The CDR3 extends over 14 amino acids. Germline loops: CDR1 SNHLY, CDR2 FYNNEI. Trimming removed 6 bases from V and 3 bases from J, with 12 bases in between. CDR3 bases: TGTGCCAGCAGGGGGCAGGGACACTACAATGAGCAGTTCTTC. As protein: CASRGQGHYNEQFF.

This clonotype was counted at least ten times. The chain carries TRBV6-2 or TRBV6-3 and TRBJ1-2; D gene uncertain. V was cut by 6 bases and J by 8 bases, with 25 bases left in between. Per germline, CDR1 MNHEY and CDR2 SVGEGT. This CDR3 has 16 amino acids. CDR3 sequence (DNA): TGTGCCAGCAGCAAAGAGGGCTCCTATAGACCGCAGGGCTACACCTTC. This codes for CASSKEGSYRPQGYTF.